This paragraph covers one T cell receptor beta chain sequence. Its specificity is unknown. The isolated RNA, all of it, was reverse transcribed, so expressed TCRB transcripts were what got sequenced. Generated by immunoSEQ multiplex PCR, the TCRdb table keeps only in-frame clones and is missing some. This table holds some 350,000 clones, about 13% found once. These data originate in a study of beta chain features in type 1 diabetes. Study results and limitations: The naive, central memory and Treg TCRB repertoires looked more alike in patients than they did in healthy donors. All four CD4+ subsets from Type 1 diabetes patients carried moderately but significantly shorter TCRB CDR3s.

The CDR3 is 13 residues long. Trimming took off 2 bases at V and 4 bases at J, with 7 bases between the two ends. The germline V gene encodes CDR1 SGHRS and CDR2 YFSETQ. The collection from each donor was one heparinised blood draw averaging about 116 mL. The V and J genes are TRBV5-1 and TRBJ2-1; TRBD1 might be the D (6 bases). Specimen: naive CD4+ T cells from blood. The source of this sequence is a woman aged 18-29 years with type 1 diabetes. CDR3 amino acids: CASSFGQYNEQFF. In DNA form, the CDR3 reads TGCGCCAGCAGCTTCGGACAGTACAATGAGCAGTTCTTC.